The rows below give T cell receptor beta chains drawn from one sample of a study of T cell repertoires in cytomegalovirus infection. TCRdb re-called the reads with MiXCR, one entry per CDR3 protein. Among some 280,000 distinct CDR3 sequences listed, around 13% were seen once. Sequencing input: PBMCs. The receptors here all came from a human donor in good health (CMV status not recorded). Some clones in this sample may be carry-over from other donors' samples. Each CDR3 is given with its conserved first and last residue. A D gene is named only where the DNA matches it firmly. The size field is filled for only some rows; it gives once, few, many or a size class.

TRBJ2-2	many	TRBD1	TRBV7-3	TGTGCCAGCAGCTTTTCACAGGGGGGAACCGGGGAGCTGTTTTTT	CASSFSQGGTGELFF
TRBJ2-2	NA	TRBD1	TRBV2	TGTGCCAGCAACGCAGGGGGCGGATTCGGGGAGCTGTTTTTT	CASNAGGGFGELFF
TRBJ1-2	many	TRBD1	TRBV11-2	TGTGCCAGCAGCCGTGACAGGGGGAAACTATCTAACTATGGCTACACCTTC	CASSRDRGKLSNYGYTF
TRBJ2-3	NA	NA	TRBV20-1	TGCAGTGCTAGCTATCAGGGGAGGGCAGATACGCAGTATTTT	CSASYQGRADTQYF
TRBJ1-1	few	NA	TRBV5-1	TGCGCCAGCAGCTTGGAAGGCCCTTGGACTGAAGCTTTCTTT	CASSLEGPWTEAFF
TRBJ1-5	many	NA	TRBV7-2	TGTGCCAGCAGCGCCTCATTCCAGCCCCAGCATTTT	CASSASFQPQHF
TRBJ2-1	many	TRBD2	TRBV7-9	TGTGCCAGCAGCTCCTTAGTGGGACTAGCGGGAGGCTCCTACAATGAGCAGTTCTTC	CASSSLVGLAGGSYNEQFF
TRBJ2-7	many	NA	TRBV7-8	TGTGCCAGCAGCCCATCGGCGCGGGAGCAGTACTTC	CASSPSAREQYF
TRBJ2-7	few	NA	TRBV29-1	TGCAGCGTTGAAGATGCTTGGGAGCAGTACTTC	CSVEDAWEQYF
TRBJ1-2	many	NA	TRBV7-2	TGTGCCAGCAGTCAATTACAGGGAAGAAATGGCTACACCTTC	CASSQLQGRNGYTF
TRBJ2-2	few	NA	TRBV5-1	TGCGCCAGCAGCTTAGTAGCGCCCGACACCGGGGAGCTGTTTTTT	CASSLVAPDTGELFF
TRBJ2-7	NA	NA	TRBV5-1	TGCGCCAGCAGCCGACTCGACTCAAGGACTGAGCAGTACTTC	CASSRLDSRTEQYF
TRBJ1-5	NA	NA	TRBV28	TGTGCCAGCAGTTTCCCCGGTAGTAATCAGCCCCAGCATTTT	CASSFPGSNQPQHF
TRBJ1-1	many	NA	TRBV20-1	TGCAGTGCTAGGCCCGCAGAGAACACTGAAGCTTTCTTT	CSARPAENTEAFF
TRBJ1-1	many	NA	TRBV10-3	TGTGCCATCAGTGAGTCGGCCATGAACACTGAAGCTTTCTTT	CAISESAMNTEAFF
TRBJ1-2	NA	TRBD1	TRBV29-1	TGCAGCGTTTCCTCACCCGGCGGGAACATTGACAGGGACTATGGCTACACCTTC	CSVSSPGGNIDRDYGYTF
TRBJ2-2	few	TRBD1	TRBV20-1	TGCAGTGCTAGAATGACAGGGTGGGACACCGGGGAGCTGTTTTTT	CSARMTGWDTGELFF
TRBJ2-2	NA	NA	TRBV28	TGTGCCAGCACCCGTGGGGGTGGCGGGGTCACCGGGGAGCTGTTTTTT	CASTRGGGGVTGELFF
TRBJ1-6	many	TRBD1	TRBV28	TGTGCCAGCACCCCTACCGGGACAGATAATTCACCCCTCCACTTT	CASTPTGTDNSPLHF
TRBJ2-7	NA	NA	TRBV7-2	TGTGCCAGCAGCGCGGGACCGTCCTACGAGCGTTACTTC	CASSAGPSYERYF
TRBJ1-6	many	TRBD1	TRBV7-6	TGTGCCAGCAGCTTACAGCCCGGGACAGGGGGTTTTGGTAATTCACCCCTCCACTTT	CASSLQPGTGGFGNSPLHF
TRBJ2-1	many	TRBD1	TRBV7-2	TGTGCCAGCAGCGGGGGACAGTTCTACAATGAGCAGTTCTTC	CASSGGQFYNEQFF
TRBJ2-1	few	TRBD2	TRBV7-3	TGTGCCAGCAGCTCCCTGAGCGGGGACTTTCGCAATGAGCAGTTCTTC	CASSSLSGDFRNEQFF
TRBJ2-1	NA	TRBD2	TRBV20-1	TGCAGTGCCACAGCCCTACTAGCGGGAGCGATCAATGAGCAGTTCTTC	CSATALLAGAINEQFF
TRBJ1-3	NA	NA	TRBV12-3/TRBV12-4	TGTGCCACTTCGGCCAGCTCTGGAAACACCATATATTTT	CATSASSGNTIYF
TRBJ2-7	many	NA	TRBV29-1	TGCAGCGTTTCCCGATACGGACAAGGCGGCTACGAGCAGTACTTC	CSVSRYGQGGYEQYF
TRBJ2-7	many	NA	TRBV4-1	TGCGCCAGCAGCCCTCGAGATTCCTACGAGCAGTACTTC	CASSPRDSYEQYF
TRBJ2-7	NA	TRBD2	TRBV2	TGTGCCAGCAGTGAAAAGCGGGGTTACTCCTACGAGCAGTACTTC	CASSEKRGYSYEQYF
TRBJ1-1	NA	NA	TRBV5-1	TGCGCCAGCAGCTTGGAGACCCCATTAGGTGCGGCTTTCTTT	CASSLETPLGAAFF
TRBJ2-3	many	TRBD2	TRBV7-3	TGTGCCAGCAGCCCTGGACTCCGCGGGGGTAGGGATACGCAGTATTTT	CASSPGLRGGRDTQYF
TRBJ2-1	NA	NA	TRBV12-5	TGTGCTAGTGGGCTCGAGAATGAGCAGTTCTTC	CASGLENEQFF
TRBJ2-5	NA	NA	TRBV20-1	TGCAGTGCTGTAAACCGGGTCCAAGAGACCCAGTACTTC	CSAVNRVQETQYF
TRBJ2-4	NA	NA	TRBV29-1	TGCAGCGCTGCAGGCCGTGGGGCCAAAAACATTCAGTACTTC	CSAAGRGAKNIQYF
TRBJ2-1	many	TRBD2	TRBV7-3	TGTGCCAGCAGCTTTCGGGCGGGAGTTCCCTCCTACAATGAGCAGTTCTTC	CASSFRAGVPSYNEQFF
TRBJ2-7	NA	NA	TRBV25-1	TGTGCCAGCAGCCGGGCCCCATACGAGCAGTACTTC	CASSRAPYEQYF
TRBJ2-2	NA	NA	TRBV6-2/TRBV6-3	TGTGCCAGCAGTCCCAGTATCCCCGGGGAGCTGTTTTTT	CASSPSIPGELFF
TRBJ2-7	many	NA	TRBV7-2	TGTGCCAGCAGCCGTCAGGGGGGCCTTACCTACGAGCAGTACTTC	CASSRQGGLTYEQYF
TRBJ2-7	few	TRBD1	TRBV14	TGTGCCAGCAGCCCCAGGGGGCGCCTCTACGAGCAGTACTTC	CASSPRGRLYEQYF
TRBJ2-1	few	NA	TRBV27	TGTGCCAGCGGCGCCCAAGCGAAGTCGTCCTACAATGAGCAGTTCTTC	CASGAQAKSSYNEQFF
TRBJ2-3	many	TRBD2	TRBV7-2	TGTGCCAGCAGCTTGACTAGCGGGAGCACAGATACGCAGTATTTT	CASSLTSGSTDTQYF
TRBJ1-1	NA	TRBD1	TRBV2	TGTGCCAGCAGGAGGGACAGGGGGAACACTGAAGCTTTCTTT	CASRRDRGNTEAFF